The source of this TCR beta chain is a study of beta chain features in type 1 diabetes. At the level of the study: Patients did not differ from healthy donors in age, gender or cell yield.

In the case of this clone: Its cognate antigen is unknown.

V lost 4 bases to trimming and J lost 6 bases, with 17 bases between them. Germline CDR1 GTSNPN, CDR2 SVGIG (reference sequence). The CDR3 consists of 14 residues. cDNA synthesis used the whole RNA isolate, giving expressed TCRB sequences. Clones were read by immunoSEQ multiplex PCR, and TCRdb kept only the in-frame ones, dropping some. Among about 150,000 clones, over 7.5% were seen once, and the ten largest hold over 2%. General observations from the study: Insertions were fewer and deletions more numerous at VDJ junctions in type 1 diabetes patients. Within the patient group, naive, central memory and Treg TCRB repertoires appeared more similar to each other than within healthy donors.

Sequenced sample: central memory CD4+ T cells from blood. The V gene is TRBV30, the J gene TRBJ2-3; TRBD1 might be the D (7 bases). The origin of this receptor is a woman in her late teens or twenties in good health. The CDR3 DNA follows: TGTGCCTGGATCCAGGGGGGCCTTTGGGATACGCAGTATTTT. Translated: CAWIQGGLWDTQYF.